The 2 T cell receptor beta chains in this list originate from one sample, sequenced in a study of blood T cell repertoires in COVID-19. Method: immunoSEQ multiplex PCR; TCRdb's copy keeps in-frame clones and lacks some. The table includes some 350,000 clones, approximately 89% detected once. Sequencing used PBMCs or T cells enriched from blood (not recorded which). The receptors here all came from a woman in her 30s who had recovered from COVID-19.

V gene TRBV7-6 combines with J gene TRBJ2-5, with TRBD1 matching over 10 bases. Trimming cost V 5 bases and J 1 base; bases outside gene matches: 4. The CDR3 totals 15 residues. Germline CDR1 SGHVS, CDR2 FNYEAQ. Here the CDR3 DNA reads TGTGCCAGCAGCCTGACAGGGGGCCTCCAAGAGACCCAGTACTTC. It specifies CASSLTGGLQETQYF.

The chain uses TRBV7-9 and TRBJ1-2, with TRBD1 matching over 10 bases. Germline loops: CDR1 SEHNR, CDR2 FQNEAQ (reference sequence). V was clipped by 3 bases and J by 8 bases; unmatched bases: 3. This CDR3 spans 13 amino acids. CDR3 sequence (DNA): TGTGCCAGCAGCTTTGGGACAGGGGTAGGCTACACCTTC. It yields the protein CASSFGTGVGYTF.